The clone carrying this T cell receptor (beta chain) has more than one count but fewer than ten. The target antigen is unknown. This specimen belongs to a study of STAT5B mutations in CD4+ large granular lymphocyte leukemia. Findings and caveats of the study: Without putative leukemic clones, patient CD4-sorted repertoires remained more clonal than healthy CD4+ repertoires.

Clones were read by immunoSEQ multiplex PCR, and TCRdb kept only the in-frame ones, dropping some. The table includes about 40,000 clones, around 85% detected once. The sequencing sample was made of CD4+ T cells from blood buffy coats. The TCR sequence derives from a human donor in good health.

This chain's CDR3 is CSVVWGANYGYTF. In nucleotides, the CDR3 is TGCAGCGTTGTTTGGGGGGCGAACTATGGCTACACCTTC. J is TRBJ1-2 and V is TRBV29-1, with D possibly TRBD1 on 6 matching bases. In germline, CDR1 is SQVTM, CDR2 ANQGSEA. The CDR3 is 13 amino acids. Trimming removed 4 bases at V and 2 bases at J, with 11 bases between.